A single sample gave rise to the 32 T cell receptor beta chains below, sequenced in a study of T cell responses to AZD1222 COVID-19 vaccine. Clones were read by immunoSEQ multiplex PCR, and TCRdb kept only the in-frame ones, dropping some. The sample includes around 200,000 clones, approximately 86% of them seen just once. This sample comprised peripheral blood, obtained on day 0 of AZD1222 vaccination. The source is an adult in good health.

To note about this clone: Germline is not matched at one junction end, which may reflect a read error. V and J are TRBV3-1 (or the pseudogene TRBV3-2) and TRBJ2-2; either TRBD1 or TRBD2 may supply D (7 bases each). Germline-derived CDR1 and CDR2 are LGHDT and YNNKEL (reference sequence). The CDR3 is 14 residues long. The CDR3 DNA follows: TGTGCCCGCAGCCAGGGGGGGGGCACCGGGGAGCTGTTTTTT. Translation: CARSQGGGTGELFF.

The CDR3 coding sequence is TGCGCCAGCAGCTTAACACAGAACTACGAGCAGTACTTC. Its protein is CASSLTQNYEQYF. The chain has TRBV5-1 and TRBJ2-7; D unclear. The CDR3 covers 13 residues. Germline CDR1 reads SGHRS; CDR2 reads YFSETQ. V lost 2 bases and J 3 bases, leaving 9 bases between the germline ends.

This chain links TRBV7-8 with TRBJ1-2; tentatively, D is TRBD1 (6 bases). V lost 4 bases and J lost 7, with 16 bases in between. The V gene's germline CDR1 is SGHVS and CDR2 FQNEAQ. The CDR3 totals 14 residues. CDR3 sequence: CASSYRDTFRGYTF. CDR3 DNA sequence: TGTGCCAGCAGCTACCGGGACACCTTCCGTGGCTACACCTTC.

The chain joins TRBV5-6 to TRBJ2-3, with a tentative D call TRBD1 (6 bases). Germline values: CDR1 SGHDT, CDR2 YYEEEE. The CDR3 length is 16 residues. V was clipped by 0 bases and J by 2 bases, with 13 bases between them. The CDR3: CASSLGQVRFTDTQYF. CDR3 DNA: TGTGCCAGCAGCTTGGGACAGGTGAGATTCACAGATACGCAGTATTTT.

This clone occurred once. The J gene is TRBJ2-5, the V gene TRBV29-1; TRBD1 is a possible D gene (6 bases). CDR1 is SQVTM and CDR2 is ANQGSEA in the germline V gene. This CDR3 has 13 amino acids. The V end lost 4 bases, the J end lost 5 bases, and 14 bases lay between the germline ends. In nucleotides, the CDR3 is TGCAGCGTTGTCCCAGGGGCTGGGGAGACCCAGTACTTC. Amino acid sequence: CSVVPGAGETQYF.

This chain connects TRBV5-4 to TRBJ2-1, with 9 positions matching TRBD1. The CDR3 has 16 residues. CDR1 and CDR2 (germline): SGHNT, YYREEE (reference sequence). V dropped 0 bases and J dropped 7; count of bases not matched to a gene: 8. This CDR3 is CASSLEVGTGRNEQFF. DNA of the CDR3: TGTGCCAGCAGCTTGGAGGTGGGGACAGGGAGGAATGAGCAGTTCTTC.

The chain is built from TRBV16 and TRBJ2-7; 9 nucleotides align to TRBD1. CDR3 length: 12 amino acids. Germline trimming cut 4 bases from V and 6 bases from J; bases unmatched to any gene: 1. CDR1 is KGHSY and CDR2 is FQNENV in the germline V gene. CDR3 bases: TGTGCCAGCAGCCCGGGACAGGGCGAGCAGTACTTC. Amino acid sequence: CASSPGQGEQYF.

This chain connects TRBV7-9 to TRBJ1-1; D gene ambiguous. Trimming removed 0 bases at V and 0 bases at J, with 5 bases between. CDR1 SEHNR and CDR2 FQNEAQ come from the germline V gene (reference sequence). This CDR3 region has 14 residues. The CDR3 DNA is TGTGCCAGCAGCTTAGCAACTGTGAACACTGAAGCTTTCTTT. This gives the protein CASSLATVNTEAFF. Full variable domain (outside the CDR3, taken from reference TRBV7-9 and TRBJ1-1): DTGVSQNPRHKITKRGQNVTFRCDPISEHNRLYWYRQTLGQGPEFLTYFQNEAQLEKSRLLSDRFSAERPKGSFSTLEIQRTEQGDSAMYLCASSLATVNTEAFFGQGTRLTVV.

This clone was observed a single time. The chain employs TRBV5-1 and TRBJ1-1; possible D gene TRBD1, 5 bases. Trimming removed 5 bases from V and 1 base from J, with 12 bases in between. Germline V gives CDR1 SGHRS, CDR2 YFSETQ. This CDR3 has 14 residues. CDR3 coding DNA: TGCGCCAGCAGAGCAGGGCAGTCGAACACTGAAGCTTTCTTT. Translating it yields CASRAGQSNTEAFF.

CDR3 sequence: CASSPSSGGREQFF. The CDR3 DNA sequence: TGTGCCAGCAGTCCATCTAGCGGGGGGCGGGAGCAGTTCTTC. The chain carries TRBV28 and TRBJ2-1; TRBD2 matches 11 bases. CDR1 is MDHEN, CDR2 SYDVKM, per germline. The CDR3 covers 14 residues. V lost 5 bases to trimming and J lost 10 bases; unmatched junction nucleotides: 7.

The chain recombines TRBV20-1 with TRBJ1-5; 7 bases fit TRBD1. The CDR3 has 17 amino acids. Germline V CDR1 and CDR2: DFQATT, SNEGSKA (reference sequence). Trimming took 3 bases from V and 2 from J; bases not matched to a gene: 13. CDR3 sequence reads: CSASGVRDSTGNQPQHF. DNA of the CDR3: TGCAGTGCTAGTGGGGTTAGGGACAGCACGGGCAATCAGCCCCAGCATTTT.

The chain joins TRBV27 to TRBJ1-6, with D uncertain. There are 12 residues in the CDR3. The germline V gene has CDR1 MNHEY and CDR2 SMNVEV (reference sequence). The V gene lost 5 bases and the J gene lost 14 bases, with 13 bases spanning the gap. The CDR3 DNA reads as TGTGCCAGCAGTACCCTCTCCTCGGCCCTCCACTTT. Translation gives CASSTLSSALHF.

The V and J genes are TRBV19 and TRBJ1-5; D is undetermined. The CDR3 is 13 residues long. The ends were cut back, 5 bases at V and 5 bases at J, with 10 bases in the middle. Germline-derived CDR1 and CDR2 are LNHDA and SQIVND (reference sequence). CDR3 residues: CASSVRVYQPQHF. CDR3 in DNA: TGTGCCAGTAGTGTGAGGGTTTATCAGCCCCAGCATTTT.

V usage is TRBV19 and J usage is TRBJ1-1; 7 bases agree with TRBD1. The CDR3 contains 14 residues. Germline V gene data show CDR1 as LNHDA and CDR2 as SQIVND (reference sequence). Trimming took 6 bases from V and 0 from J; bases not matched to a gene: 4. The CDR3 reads CASRLTGMNTEAFF. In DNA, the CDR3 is TGTGCCAGTAGGCTGACAGGGATGAACACTGAAGCTTTCTTT.

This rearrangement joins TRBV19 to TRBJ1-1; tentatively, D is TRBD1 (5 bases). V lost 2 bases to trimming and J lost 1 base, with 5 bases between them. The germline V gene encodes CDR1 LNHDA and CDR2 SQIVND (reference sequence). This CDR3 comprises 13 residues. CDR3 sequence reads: CASSIRGNTEAFF. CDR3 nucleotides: TGTGCCAGTAGTATAAGGGGGAACACTGAAGCTTTCTTT. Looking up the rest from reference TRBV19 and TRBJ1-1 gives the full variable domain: DGGITQSPKYLFRKEGQNVTLSCEQNLNHDAMYWYRQDPGQGLRLIYYSQIVNDFQKGDIAEGYSVSREKKESFPLTVTSAQKNPTAFYLCASSIRGNTEAFFGQGTRLTVV.

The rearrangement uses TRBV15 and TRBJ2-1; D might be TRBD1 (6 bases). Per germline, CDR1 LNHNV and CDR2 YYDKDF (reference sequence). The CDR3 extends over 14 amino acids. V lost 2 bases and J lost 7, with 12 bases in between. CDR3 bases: TGTGCCACCAGCAGACCAACAGGGTTAAATGAGCAGTTCTTC. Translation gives CATSRPTGLNEQFF.

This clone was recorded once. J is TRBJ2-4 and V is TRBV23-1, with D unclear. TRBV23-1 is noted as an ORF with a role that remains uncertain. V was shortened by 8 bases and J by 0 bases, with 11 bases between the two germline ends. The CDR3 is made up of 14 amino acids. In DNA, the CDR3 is TGCGCCAGCGTGAGATGGTTAGCCAAAAACATTCAGTACTTC. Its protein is CASVRWLAKNIQYF.

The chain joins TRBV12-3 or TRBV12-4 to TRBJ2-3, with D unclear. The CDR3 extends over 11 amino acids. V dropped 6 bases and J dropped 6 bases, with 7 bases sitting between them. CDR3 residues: CASRSRDTQYF. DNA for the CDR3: TGTGCCAGCAGGTCGAGGGATACGCAGTATTTT.

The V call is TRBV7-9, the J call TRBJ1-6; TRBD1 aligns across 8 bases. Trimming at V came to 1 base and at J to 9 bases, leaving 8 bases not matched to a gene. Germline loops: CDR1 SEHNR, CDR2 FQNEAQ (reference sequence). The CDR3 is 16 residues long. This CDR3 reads CASSLVPGQGLSPLHF. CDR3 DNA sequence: TGTGCCAGCAGCTTAGTCCCTGGACAGGGCCTTTCACCCCTCCACTTT.

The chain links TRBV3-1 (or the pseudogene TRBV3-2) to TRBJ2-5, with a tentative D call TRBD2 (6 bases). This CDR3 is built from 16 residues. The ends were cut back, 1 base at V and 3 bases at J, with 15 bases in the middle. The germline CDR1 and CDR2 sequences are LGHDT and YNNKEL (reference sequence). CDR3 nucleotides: TGTGCCAGCAGCCAAGGTCGGGGGAGTGGTAAAGAGACCCAGTACTTC. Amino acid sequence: CASSQGRGSGKETQYF.

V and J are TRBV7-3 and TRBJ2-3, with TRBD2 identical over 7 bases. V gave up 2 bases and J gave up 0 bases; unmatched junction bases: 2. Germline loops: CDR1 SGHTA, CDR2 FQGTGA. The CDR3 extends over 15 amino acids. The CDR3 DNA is TGTGCCAGCAGCTTACTAGCGGCTAGCACAGATACGCAGTATTTT. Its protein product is CASSLLAASTDTQYF.

This chain's CDR3 is CASSLKGGLLKLFF. The CDR3 DNA is TGTGCCAGCAGTTTGAAGGGGGGTTTATTGAAACTGTTTTTT. This chain joins TRBV28 and TRBJ1-4; tentatively, D is TRBD1 (6 bases). The V end lost 3 bases, the J end lost 11 bases, and 16 bases lay between the germline ends. The CDR3 contains 14 residues. Germline lookup yields CDR1 MDHEN and CDR2 SYDVKM.

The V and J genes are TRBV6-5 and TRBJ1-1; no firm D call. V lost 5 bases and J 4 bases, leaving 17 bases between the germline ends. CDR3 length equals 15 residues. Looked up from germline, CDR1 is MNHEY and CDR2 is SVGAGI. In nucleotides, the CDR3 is TGTGCCAGCAGTAACCCGGGAGCGATGGGCACTGAAGCTTTCTTT. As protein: CASSNPGAMGTEAFF.

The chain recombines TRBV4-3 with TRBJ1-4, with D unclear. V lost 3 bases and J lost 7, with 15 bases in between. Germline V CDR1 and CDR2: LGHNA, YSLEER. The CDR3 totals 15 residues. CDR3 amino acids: CASSQTSGSLEKLFF. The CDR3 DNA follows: TGCGCCAGCAGCCAGACCTCCGGAAGCCTTGAAAAACTGTTTTTT.

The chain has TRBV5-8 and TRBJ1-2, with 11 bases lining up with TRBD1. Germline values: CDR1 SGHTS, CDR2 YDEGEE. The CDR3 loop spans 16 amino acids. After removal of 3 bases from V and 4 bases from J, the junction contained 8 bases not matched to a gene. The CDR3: CASSWTGTGGTYGYTF. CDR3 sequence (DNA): TGTGCCAGCAGCTGGACGGGGACAGGGGGAACCTATGGCTACACCTTC.

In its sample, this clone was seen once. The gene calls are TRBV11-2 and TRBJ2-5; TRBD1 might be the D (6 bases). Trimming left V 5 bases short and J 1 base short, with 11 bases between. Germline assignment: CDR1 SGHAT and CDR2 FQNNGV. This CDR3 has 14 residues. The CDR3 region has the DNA TGTGCCAGCAGCATCCGGACAGCCCAAGAGACCCAGTACTTC. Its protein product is CASSIRTAQETQYF.

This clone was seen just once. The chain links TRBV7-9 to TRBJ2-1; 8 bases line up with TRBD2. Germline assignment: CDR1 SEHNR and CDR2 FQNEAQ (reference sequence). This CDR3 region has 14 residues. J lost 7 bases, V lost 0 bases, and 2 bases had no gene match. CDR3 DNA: TGTGCCAGCAGCTTAGCGCTAGCGGGTAATGAGCAGTTCTTC. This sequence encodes CASSLALAGNEQFF.

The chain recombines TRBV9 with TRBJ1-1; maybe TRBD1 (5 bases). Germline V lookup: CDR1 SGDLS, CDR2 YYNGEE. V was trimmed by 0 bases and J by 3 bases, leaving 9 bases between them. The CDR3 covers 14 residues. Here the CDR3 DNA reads TGTGCCAGCAGCGTAGATCAGGGATACACTGAAGCTTTCTTT. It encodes CASSVDQGYTEAFF.

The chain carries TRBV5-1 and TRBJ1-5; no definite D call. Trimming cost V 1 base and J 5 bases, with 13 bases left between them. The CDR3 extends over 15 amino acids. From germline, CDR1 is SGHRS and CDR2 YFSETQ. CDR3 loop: CASSLIGETDQPQHF. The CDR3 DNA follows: TGCGCCAGCAGCTTGATTGGGGAAACGGATCAGCCCCAGCATTTT.

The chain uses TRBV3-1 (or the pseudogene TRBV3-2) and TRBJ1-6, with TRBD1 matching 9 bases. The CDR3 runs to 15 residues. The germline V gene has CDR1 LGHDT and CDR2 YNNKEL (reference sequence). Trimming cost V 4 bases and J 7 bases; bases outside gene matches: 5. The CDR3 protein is CASSPRTGANSPLHF. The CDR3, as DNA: TGTGCCAGCAGCCCCCGGACAGGGGCAAATTCACCCCTCCACTTT.

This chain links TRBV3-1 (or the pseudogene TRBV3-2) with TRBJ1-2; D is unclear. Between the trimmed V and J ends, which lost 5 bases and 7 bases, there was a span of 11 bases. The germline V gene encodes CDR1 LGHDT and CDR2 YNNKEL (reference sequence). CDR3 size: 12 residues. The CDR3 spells CASSFRTGGYTF. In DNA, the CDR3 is TGTGCCAGCAGCTTCCGGACGGGTGGCTACACCTTC.

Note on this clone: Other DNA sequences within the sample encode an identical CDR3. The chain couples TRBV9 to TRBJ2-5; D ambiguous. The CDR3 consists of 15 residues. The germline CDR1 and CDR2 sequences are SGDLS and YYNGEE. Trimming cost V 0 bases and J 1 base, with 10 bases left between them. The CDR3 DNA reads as TGTGCCAGCAGCGTAGTCGGCAGTCCCCAAGAGACCCAGTACTTC. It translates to CASSVVGSPQETQYF.